The next 5 T cell receptor beta chains were all read from a single sample in a study of identical twins. TCRdb recomputed calls from the 5' RACE reads with MiXCR, one row per CDR3 protein. The table has some 570,000 distinct CDR3 sequences, about a fifth seen once; the top ten hold about 0.5%. This sample also appeared in a second study, on yellow fever vaccine responses in identical twins.

Sequenced material: CD4+ T cells sorted from blood. The receptor source for this set is a young woman in good health.

This chain uses TRBV15 with TRBJ1-2; the match to TRBD1 covers 7 bases. Germline CDR1 reads LNHNV; CDR2 reads YYDKDF (reference sequence). J lost 0 bases, V lost 6 bases, and 4 bases had no gene match. This CDR3 spans 14 amino acids. The CDR3 here is CATSRDSPNYGYTF. DNA of the CDR3: TGTGCCACCAGTCGGGACAGTCCTAACTATGGCTACACCTTC.

This clonotype was detected only a few times. The chain carries TRBV5-1 and TRBJ2-1, with a tentative D call TRBD2 (6 bases). This CDR3 region has 14 residues. V was cut by 0 bases and J by 13 bases, with 17 bases left in between. CDR1 is SGHRS, CDR2 YFSETQ, per germline. This CDR3 reads CASSLANRDSRQFF. The CDR3 coding sequence is TGCGCCAGCAGCTTGGCGAACCGGGACTCACGCCAGTTCTTC.

The J gene is TRBJ2-2, the V gene TRBV28; D is perhaps TRBD1 (6 bases). V dropped 6 bases and J dropped 1 base, with 12 bases sitting between them. The CDR3 is made up of 15 amino acids. Germline V gene sequence: CDR1 MDHEN, CDR2 SYDVKM. This chain's CDR3 is CASSLRTVNTGELFF. The CDR3 DNA sequence: TGTGCCAGCAGCCTTCGGACAGTGAACACCGGGGAGCTGTTTTTT.

This chain connects TRBV19 to TRBJ2-7; the match to TRBD1 covers 9 bases. Trimming at V came to 7 bases and at J to 3 bases, leaving 4 bases not matched to a gene. Germline-derived CDR1 and CDR2 are LNHDA and SQIVND (reference sequence). The CDR3 extends over 13 amino acids. This CDR3 reads CASTDRGGYEQYF. CDR3 DNA sequence: TGTGCCAGTACGGACAGGGGAGGCTACGAGCAGTACTTC.

In its sample, this clonotype was seen a few times. This chain uses TRBV15 with TRBJ2-3, with D perhaps TRBD2 (6 bases). The V end lost 0 bases, the J end lost 3 bases, and 10 bases lay between the germline ends. The CDR3 runs 15 residues. Germline CDR1 and CDR2: LNHNV and YYDKDF (reference sequence). CDR3 sequence reads: CATSRDRLVTDTQYF. CDR3 sequence (DNA): TGTGCCACCAGCAGAGATCGACTAGTTACAGATACGCAGTATTTT.